The T cell receptor beta chain described here comes from a study of control samples from healthy donors and cancer patients. Germline CDR1 reads LGHDT; CDR2 reads YNNKEL (reference sequence). Trimming removed 4 bases from V and 2 bases from J, with 15 bases in between. CDR3 length: 15 residues. TCRdb's table, derived via immunoSEQ multiplex PCR, lists solely in-frame clones and lacks some. The data hold approximately 46,000 clones, with about 90% observed a single time. This chain joins TRBV3-1 (or the pseudogene TRBV3-2) and TRBJ2-7, with D tentatively TRBD1 (5 bases). This TCR was sampled from an older woman with lung cancer. The specimen was PBMCs. The CDR3, as DNA: TGTGCCAGCAGCCTTACGCCAGGGCCCCCCTACGAGCAGTACTTC. This sequence encodes CASSLTPGPPYEQYF.